This TCR beta chain was sequenced in a study of blood T cell repertoires in COVID-19. Across the whole study: The United States, Italy and Spain supplied acute and convalescent COVID-19 samples.

Sequencing was performed with immunoSEQ multiplex PCR; in TCRdb, only in-frame clones are kept and a portion is missing. Among 130,000 to 150,000 clones listed, 85% to 90% were seen once. The V segment lost 6 bases and the J segment 6 bases; nucleotides outside the gene matches: 6. From germline, CDR1 is MNHEY and CDR2 SVGAGI. CDR3 length equals 15 residues. The source is a man aged 50 or older with active or convalescent COVID-19. The sample comprised peripheral blood. The chain combines TRBV6-5 with TRBJ2-3, with 13 bases identical to TRBD2. Here the CDR3 DNA reads TGTGCCAGCAGCACTAGCGGGAGGGCATTGGATACGCAGTATTTT. Translating it yields CASSTSGRALDTQYF.